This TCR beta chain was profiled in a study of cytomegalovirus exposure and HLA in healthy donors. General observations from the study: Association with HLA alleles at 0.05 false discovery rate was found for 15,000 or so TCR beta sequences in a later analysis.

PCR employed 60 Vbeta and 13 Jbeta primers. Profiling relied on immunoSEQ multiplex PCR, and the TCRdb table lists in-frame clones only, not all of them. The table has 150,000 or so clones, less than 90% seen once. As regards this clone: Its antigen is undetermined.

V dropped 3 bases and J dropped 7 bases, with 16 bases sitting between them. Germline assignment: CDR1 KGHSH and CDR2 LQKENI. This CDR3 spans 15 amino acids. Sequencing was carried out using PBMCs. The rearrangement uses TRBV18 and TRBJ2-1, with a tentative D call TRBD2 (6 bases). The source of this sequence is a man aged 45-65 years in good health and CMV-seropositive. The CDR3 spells CASSPSTGVGNEQFF. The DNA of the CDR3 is TGTGCCAGCTCACCTTCAACGGGGGTGGGTAATGAGCAGTTCTTC.